The present T cell receptor (beta chain) was sequenced within a study of response to subunit inactivated influenza vaccine (dated by TCRdb to the late 2010s). Context from the whole study: To follow how T cells responded to a trivalent subunit inactivated influenza vaccine, the researchers relied on deep quantitative profiling of the T cell receptor repertoire. Points the paper makes about the study in general: According to the authors, only a limited number of new T cells may be recruited by each seasonal influenza vaccination.

The receptor library was made with RT-PCR. For sequencing, an Illumina HiSeq 2500 was employed. The public reads were quality trimmed at Q25 with fastp and then assembled into clones with MiXCR by TCRdb, keeping productive beta chains. For every CDR3 protein sequence, its rows merge into one entry that carries the most common genes and DNA. Across this sample there are just under 250,000 distinct CDR3 sequences, with more than 10% seen only once. About 7.8% of the sample comes from the top ten. This clonotype was seen more than once but under ten times. This receptor's antigen is unknown. Per-base qualities were not stored, and no clone one base away is much larger. Spanning cysteine to phenylalanine, the CDR3 consists of 14 amino acids. Only the CDR3 portion is preserved as DNA: 42 bases, with reading frame beginning at the first base. CDR1 and CDR2, per the germline V gene, are SGHTA and FQGNSA. V is cut by 4 bases and J by 0 bases, and the space between the germline ends is 9 bases.

The chain is assembled from TRBV7-2 and TRBJ1-2, with no D gene named confidently. The TCR sequence derives from a man between 50 and 59 years old who received an inactivated influenza vaccine. Donor details come from another sample of the same person, matched by shared clones. Here the sequenced sample was non-naive T cells sorted from PBMCs, taken approximately 15 days before vaccination. The cell subset or site label, read with the paper, signifies: memory T cell fraction. The DNA is TGTGCCAGCAGCTCCTCAACAGCTAACTATGGCTACACCTTC. Translated, it reads CASSSSTANYGYTF.